The TCR beta chain described here comes from a study of tissue T cells after allogeneic stem cell transplantation. Regarding the study as a whole: Across patients, clones rarely overlapped, yet motif clusters were shared tissue-specifically. Anatomically similar tissues had similar TCR repertoires within each patient.

Documented time point: mouse harvest day 7 after allogeneic transplant. The graft held 10^6 splenic CD5+ T cells and 10^7 T-cell-depleted bone marrow cells. This mouse GVHD model was MHC-mismatched B6 to BALB/c, profiled day 7 or 14. The assay was immunoSEQ multiplex PCR, and TCRdb's table has in-frame clones only and misses some. The sample lists under 8,000 clones, 48% occurring once. V was pared by 3 bases and J by 1 base, with 2 bases of the junction left unmatched. The CDR3 contains 16 residues. Germline loops: CDR1 NSQYPW, CDR2 LRSPGD (reference sequence). As to this clone: Its antigen is unidentified. Each gene name is a mouse one. With the read ending 1 residue before the CDR3 end, the germline J gene is used to fill in that end.

Source material: lymph node tissue. The chain is built from TRBV1 and TRBJ1-4; the match to TRBD1 covers 10 bases. This receptor was taken from a female BALB/c mouse given C57BL/6 T cells with graft-versus-host disease after an allogeneic hematopoietic cell transplant. The chain's CDR3 is CTCSARDRGSNERLFF. The DNA read from the CDR3 is TGCACCTGCAGTGCGCGGGACAGGGGTTCCAACGAAAGATTATTT.